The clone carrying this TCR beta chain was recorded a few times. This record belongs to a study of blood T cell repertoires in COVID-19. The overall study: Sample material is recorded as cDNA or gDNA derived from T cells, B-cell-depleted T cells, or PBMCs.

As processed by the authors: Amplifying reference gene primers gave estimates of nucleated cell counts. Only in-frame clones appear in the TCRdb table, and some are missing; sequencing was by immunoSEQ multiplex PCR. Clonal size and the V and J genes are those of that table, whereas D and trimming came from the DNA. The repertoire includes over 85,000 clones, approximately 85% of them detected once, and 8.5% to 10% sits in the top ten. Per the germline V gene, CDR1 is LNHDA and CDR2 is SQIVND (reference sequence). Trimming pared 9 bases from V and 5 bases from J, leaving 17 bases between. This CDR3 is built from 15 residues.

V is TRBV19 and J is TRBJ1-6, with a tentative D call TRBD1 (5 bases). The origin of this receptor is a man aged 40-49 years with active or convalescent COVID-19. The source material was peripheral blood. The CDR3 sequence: CASVRRDRDNSPLHF. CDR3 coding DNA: TGTGCCAGCGTACGCAGGGATAGGGATAATTCACCCCTCCACTTT.